Listed here are 15 T cell receptor beta chains from one sample, sequenced in a study of T cell repertoires in cytomegalovirus infection. TCRdb recomputed calls from the reads with MiXCR, one row per CDR3 protein. The sample holds under 300,000 distinct CDR3 sequences; approximately 13% are singletons and the top ten take 1.6%. The sample consisted of PBMCs. These receptors all stem from a human donor in good health (CMV status not recorded). Some clones in this sample may be carry-over from other donors' samples.

Ten or more counts support this clonotype. The CDR3 sequence is CASNRQGADTQYF. CDR3 bases: TGTGCCAGCAACCGGCAGGGAGCAGATACGCAGTATTTT. The V gene is TRBV6-5, the J gene TRBJ2-3; the D call may be TRBD1 or TRBD2 (5 bases each). V was trimmed by 7 bases and J by 4 bases, leaving 12 bases between them. In germline, CDR1 is MNHEY, CDR2 SVGAGI. This CDR3 is 13 amino acids long.

This clonotype occurred a few times. The V and J genes are TRBV29-1 and TRBJ2-7, with D hard to call. The CDR3 extends over 14 amino acids. Germline lookup yields CDR1 SQVTM and CDR2 ANQGSEA. V dropped 3 bases and J dropped 2 bases, with 14 bases sitting between them. CDR3 sequence reads: CSVELSHLPYEQYF. The CDR3 coding sequence is TGCAGCGTTGAGTTGTCTCACCTCCCCTACGAGCAGTACTTC.

V is TRBV19 and J is TRBJ1-5; weak D call: TRBD1 (6 bases). This CDR3 region has 15 residues. Trimming cost V 7 bases and J 5 bases, with 18 bases left between them. Germline CDR1 and CDR2: LNHDA and SQIVND (reference sequence). CDR3 coding DNA: TGTGCCAGTATTCCTTCAGGGGTTGTCGATCAGCCCCAGCATTTT. Amino acid sequence: CASIPSGVVDQPQHF.

This clonotype was counted ten times or more. The chain employs TRBV4-3 and TRBJ2-2, with 7 bases aligning to TRBD1. Trimming at V came to 1 base and at J to 6 bases, leaving 2 bases not matched to a gene. CDR1 and CDR2 from the germline V gene are LGHNA and YSLEER. This CDR3 contains 14 residues. Here the CDR3 reads CASSQVQGAGELFF. The CDR3 DNA follows: TGCGCCAGCAGCCAAGTCCAGGGGGCCGGGGAGCTGTTTTTT.

This clonotype was seen ten or more times. The chain has TRBV7-2 and TRBJ2-3; D gene ambiguous. Trimming cost V 5 bases and J 2 bases, with 17 bases left between them. Germline CDR1 is SGHTA and CDR2 is FQGNSA. The CDR3 extends over 16 amino acids. CDR3 sequence reads: CASSPPRTFSTDTQYF. DNA for the CDR3: TGTGCCAGCAGCCCCCCGAGGACCTTTTCCACAGATACGCAGTATTTT.

This clonotype came up many times. The chain has TRBV7-3 and TRBJ1-2, with no clear D. Trimming left V 5 bases short and J 8 bases short, with 18 bases between. Germline V gives CDR1 SGHTA, CDR2 FQGTGA. CDR3 length: 14 amino acids. The chain's CDR3 is CASSPETRLQGYTF. DNA for the CDR3: TGTGCCAGCAGCCCTGAGACCCGACTGCAAGGCTACACCTTC.

This clonotype came up many times. The chain links TRBV7-9 to TRBJ2-7; 7 bases agree with TRBD2. This CDR3 is 14 amino acids long. The junction had 5 bases not matched to a gene; V was cut back by 1 base and J by 5 bases. Germline CDR1 SEHNR, CDR2 FQNEAQ (reference sequence). CDR3 region: CASSLGGTNHEQYF. DNA of the CDR3: TGTGCCAGCAGCTTAGGTGGGACTAATCACGAGCAGTACTTC.

This clonotype occurred a few times. The genes are TRBV4-3 and TRBJ2-1, with D perhaps matching TRBD1 (7 bases). This CDR3 is built from 17 residues. CDR1 is LGHNA, CDR2 YSLEER, per germline. V lost 1 base and J 6 bases, leaving 19 bases between the germline ends. CDR3 residues: CASSQGVARQGGNEQFF. The CDR3 bases are TGCGCCAGCAGCCAAGGGGTGGCTAGGCAGGGGGGCAATGAGCAGTTCTTC.

The sample holds many counts of this clonotype. The genes are TRBV7-3 and TRBJ2-7, with 9 positions matching TRBD1. The V and J ends lost 5 bases and 2 bases, in that order; junction bases with no gene match: 4. The CDR3 sequence is 14 residues long. CDR1 is SGHTA, CDR2 FQGTGA, per germline. CDR3 nucleotides: TGTGCCAGCAGCCCCGGGACAGGGCCCTACGAGCAGTACTTC. Translating gives CASSPGTGPYEQYF.

This clonotype was counted many times. The chain employs TRBV27 and TRBJ2-7; D may be TRBD2 (5 bases). Deletions cut 4 bases from V and 4 bases from J, with 14 bases between. CDR1 is MNHEY, CDR2 SMNVEV, per germline (reference sequence). The CDR3 loop spans 14 amino acids. CDR3 sequence reads: CASSSLLEQYEQYF. In DNA form, the CDR3 reads TGTGCCAGCAGTTCCCTACTAGAGCAGTACGAGCAGTACTTC.

This chain uses TRBV7-2 with TRBJ1-1, with a tentative D call TRBD1 (6 bases). Germline V CDR1 and CDR2: SGHTA, FQGNSA. The CDR3 is 14 residues long. Trimming pared 5 bases from V and 1 base from J, leaving 11 bases between. The CDR3 sequence is CASSIEGGNTEAFF. The DNA for the CDR3 is TGTGCCAGCAGCATAGAAGGGGGGAACACTGAAGCTTTCTTT. The complete variable domain, with remaining parts taken from reference TRBV7-2 and TRBJ1-1, reads GAGVSQSPSNKVTEKGKDVELRCDPISGHTALYWYRQSLGQGLEFLIYFQGNSAPDKSGLPSDRFSAERTGGSVSTLTIQRTQQEDSAVYLCASSIEGGNTEAFFGQGTRLTVV.

This clonotype has only a few counts. The rearrangement links TRBV5-1 to TRBJ2-5, with 12 bases lining up with TRBD1. Trimming cost V 4 bases and J 5 bases; bases outside gene matches: 9. From germline, CDR1 is SGHRS and CDR2 YFSETQ. The CDR3 loop spans 16 amino acids. The CDR3 DNA is TGCGCCAGCAGCGGCTCCGGGACAGGGGGCGAGGAGACCCAGTACTTC. It specifies CASSGSGTGGEETQYF. Variable domain in full (rest from reference TRBV5-1 and TRBJ2-5): KAGVTQTPRYLIKTRGQQVTLSCSPISGHRSVSWYQQTPGQGLQFLFEYFSETQRNKGNFPGRFSGRQFSNSRSEMNVSTLELGDSALYLCASSGSGTGGEETQYFGPGTRLLVL.

This clonotype was seen repeatedly, ten times or more. The genes are TRBV6-2 or TRBV6-3 and TRBJ2-7; the match to TRBD1 covers 7 bases. Germline CDR1 and CDR2: MNHEY and SVGEGT. This CDR3 comprises 13 residues. J gave up 1 base and V 5 bases, and 2 bases lay outside the gene matches. The CDR3 sequence is CASSRTGSYEQYF. CDR3 DNA: TGTGCCAGCAGTCGGACAGGATCCTACGAGCAGTACTTC.

In the case of this clonotype: One base away lies a much larger clone, so this may be a sequencing read error. V is TRBV28 and J is TRBJ1-2; 11 bases are shared with TRBD1. Trimming took 0 bases from V and 6 from J; bases not matched to a gene: 0. This CDR3 is 14 amino acids long. Germline V CDR1 and CDR2: MDHEN, SYDVKM. The CDR3 is CASSLWGQGDGYTF. In nucleotides, the CDR3 is TGTGCCAGCAGTTTATGGGGACAGGGGGATGGCTACACCTTC.

This clonotype was detected many times. The V gene is TRBV7-2, the J gene TRBJ1-2, with 7 positions matching TRBD1. This CDR3 has 14 residues. Germline assignment: CDR1 SGHTA and CDR2 FQGNSA. J lost 4 bases, V lost 1 base, and 3 bases had no gene match. The CDR3 DNA reads as TGTGCCAGCAGCTTAGTACAGGGGACCTATGGCTACACCTTC. It yields the protein CASSLVQGTYGYTF. The variable domain in full, completed from reference TRBV7-2 and TRBJ1-2, reads GAGVSQSPSNKVTEKGKDVELRCDPISGHTALYWYRQSLGQGLEFLIYFQGNSAPDKSGLPSDRFSAERTGGSVSTLTIQRTQQEDSAVYLCASSLVQGTYGYTFGSGTRLTVV.